These 23 T cell receptor beta chains came from one sample sequenced in a study of blood T cell repertoires in COVID-19. This table comes from immunoSEQ multiplex PCR, and its TCRdb copy is limited to in-frame clones, with some not included. The sample lists approximately 70,000 clones; 90% to 95% were seen once. The sample taken for sequencing was peripheral blood. These receptors came from a middle-aged man with COVID-19, enrolled during active disease.

V is TRBV2 and J is TRBJ1-4, with D unclear. V shed 9 bases and J shed 0 bases, with 5 bases lying between them. The CDR3 sequence is 12 residues long. Germline V gives CDR1 SNHLY, CDR2 FYNNEI. CDR3 coding DNA: TGTGCCAGTCCTGCAACTAATGAAAAACTGTTTTTT. Protein product: CASPATNEKLFF.

The DNA of the CDR3 is TGTGCCTGGACGCAGGGACAGACGATGGAGCAGTACTTC. Amino acids: CAWTQGQTMEQYF. The V call is TRBV30, the J call TRBJ2-7; TRBD1 matches at 7 bases. This CDR3 comprises 13 residues. Germline lookup yields CDR1 GTSNPN and CDR2 SVGIG (reference sequence). The V segment lost 4 bases and the J segment 7 bases; nucleotides outside the gene matches: 10.

This rearrangement joins TRBV29-1 to TRBJ2-3, with a weak D call TRBD1 (8 bases). Trimming cost V 7 bases and J 4 bases, with 21 bases left between them. This CDR3 contains 15 residues. Germline CDR1 and CDR2: SQVTM and ANQGSEA. The DNA for the CDR3 is TGCAGCGCCGTCCCCCACAGGGGGGGAGCAGATACGCAGTATTTT. Its protein product is CSAVPHRGGADTQYF.

The chain joins TRBV4-2 to TRBJ2-5; 11 bases are shared with TRBD2. Looked up from germline, CDR1 is LGHNA and CDR2 is YNFKEQ. V was pared by 4 bases and J by 5 bases, with 6 bases of the junction left unmatched. CDR3 length equals 15 residues. DNA of the CDR3: TGTGCCAGCAGCCTTTTAGCGGGGGGGGAGGAGACCCAGTACTTC. It yields the protein CASSLLAGGEETQYF.

CDR3 nucleotides: TGTGCCTGGAGCCAACCGGTCAATGGCTACACCTTC. This encodes CAWSQPVNGYTF. This chain connects TRBV30 to TRBJ1-2; D is undetermined. Trimming stripped 3 bases from V and 6 bases from J, with 11 bases between. The V gene's germline CDR1 is GTSNPN and CDR2 SVGIG (reference sequence). The CDR3 spans 12 residues.

The V call is TRBV10-3, the J call TRBJ1-6; D uncertain. The CDR3 totals 11 residues. Trimming removed 10 bases at V and 5 bases at J, with 6 bases between. From germline, CDR1 is ENHRY and CDR2 SYGVKD. The DNA for the CDR3 is TGTGCCACCGCGGATAATTCACCCCTCCACTTT. Translating it yields CATADNSPLHF.

This clone was found a few times. Here the CDR3 reads CASSLAATNEKLFF. CDR3 in DNA: TGCGCCAGCAGCTTAGCGGCAACTAATGAAAAACTGTTTTTT. This chain links TRBV5-1 with TRBJ1-4, with D uncertain. The CDR3 is made up of 14 amino acids. V shed 2 bases and J shed 0 bases, with 5 bases lying between them. CDR1 is SGHRS and CDR2 is YFSETQ in the germline V gene.

In this sample, this clone turned up once. This chain links TRBV27 with TRBJ1-1; D is ambiguous. CDR3 length: 15 residues. The germline V and J ends were trimmed by 3 bases and 6 bases, with 17 bases remaining between them. The germline V gene encodes CDR1 MNHEY and CDR2 SMNVEV (reference sequence). This CDR3 is CASSFSGFSGAEAFF. The CDR3 DNA is TGTGCCAGCAGTTTTTCGGGGTTTTCTGGGGCTGAAGCTTTCTTT.

V is TRBV4-2 and J is TRBJ1-5; possible D gene TRBD1, 6 bases. The CDR3 runs 15 residues. Between the trimmed V and J ends, which lost 0 bases and 3 bases, there was a span of 9 bases. Germline-derived CDR1 and CDR2 are LGHNA and YNFKEQ. CDR3 protein: CASSQDGQFNQPQHF. The CDR3 bases are TGTGCCAGCAGCCAAGACGGACAGTTCAATCAGCCCCAGCATTTT.

The chain recombines TRBV5-1 with TRBJ2-3, with TRBD1 matching over 7 bases. V lost 4 bases, J lost 2 bases, and 1 base stayed unmatched. The V gene's germline CDR1 is SGHRS and CDR2 YFSETQ. This CDR3 region has 13 residues. The CDR3: CASSGTATDTQYF. The CDR3 DNA reads TGCGCCAGCAGCGGGACAGCCACAGATACGCAGTATTTT.

The rearrangement uses TRBV27 and TRBJ2-3, with 14 bases that match TRBD2. The CDR3 is 15 amino acids. Germline-derived CDR1 and CDR2 are MNHEY and SMNVEV (reference sequence). J gave up 6 bases and V 7 bases, and 6 bases lay outside the gene matches. This CDR3 is CASTERTSGGDTQYF. CDR3 nucleotides: TGTGCCAGCACTGAAAGGACTAGCGGGGGGGATACGCAGTATTTT.

The CDR3, as DNA: TGTGCCAGCACCCCTCTGGGGGGGGACGGTAATGAAAAACTGTTTTTT. Its translation: CASTPLGGDGNEKLFF. The V gene is TRBV14, the J gene TRBJ1-4, with D tentatively TRBD1 (5 bases). V lost 7 bases to trimming and J lost 4 bases, with 19 bases between them. Germline CDR1 is SGHDN and CDR2 is FVKESK. This CDR3 contains 16 residues.

The chain joins TRBV5-4 to TRBJ2-2; 9 nucleotides line up with TRBD2. Germline assignment: CDR1 SGHNT and CDR2 YYREEE (reference sequence). Losses at the gene ends were 0 bases for V and 4 bases for J; bases not matched to a gene: 4. The CDR3 is made up of 16 amino acids. The CDR3 DNA is TGTGCCAGCAGCTTGGCAGCGGGGGGCGTCACCGGGGAGCTGTTTTTT. This encodes CASSLAAGGVTGELFF.

This rearrangement joins TRBV7-2 to TRBJ1-6; 7 positions agree with TRBD1. V lost 5 bases and J lost 6; bases outside the gene matches: 7. Germline CDR1 is SGHTA and CDR2 is FQGNSA. The CDR3 totals 15 residues. The CDR3 DNA is TGTGCCAGCAGCGTAAGACAGGGCGGTAATTCACCCCTCCACTTT. This translates into CASSVRQGGNSPLHF.

Only a few counts were recorded for this clone. This chain links TRBV5-1 with TRBJ1-2; 8 bases are shared with TRBD1. The CDR3 covers 13 residues. CDR1 is SGHRS, CDR2 YFSETQ, per germline. Trimming took 0 bases from V and 14 from J; bases not matched to a gene: 9. This CDR3 is CASSLAITDRATF. Written as DNA, the CDR3 is TGCGCCAGCAGCTTGGCGATCACGGACAGGGCTACCTTC. Based on the CDR3 plus reference TRBV5-1 and TRBJ1-2, the full variable domain is KAGVTQTPRYLIKTRGQQVTLSCSPISGHRSVSWYQQTPGQGLQFLFEYFSETQRNKGNFPGRFSGRQFSNSRSEMNVSTLELGDSALYLCASSLAITDRATFGSGTRLTVV.

The rearrangement joins TRBV5-1 to TRBJ2-5; 9 bases are shared with TRBD2. The CDR3 loop spans 16 amino acids. Germline lookup yields CDR1 SGHRS and CDR2 YFSETQ. With 3 bases clipped from V and 2 bases from J, the junction kept 8 bases outside the gene matches. As DNA, the CDR3 is TGCGCCAGCAGCTGGGGCGTAGCGGGGGCTCAAGAGACCCAGTACTTC. This gives the protein CASSWGVAGAQETQYF.

The genes are TRBV7-2 and TRBJ2-2; D possibly corresponds to TRBD2 (6 bases). V gave up 6 bases and J gave up 5 bases, with 19 bases separating them. Germline CDR1 and CDR2: SGHTA and FQGNSA. This CDR3 is built from 16 residues. The CDR3 coding sequence is TGTGCCAGCAGACCGGCCCCGGGACTTATAACCGGGGAGCTGTTTTTT. It codes for CASRPAPGLITGELFF.

This clone was seen only a few times. This chain joins TRBV15 and TRBJ1-6, with 9 bases fitting TRBD1. The V gene end was trimmed by 2 bases and the J gene end by 7 bases; junction bases not matched to a gene: 3. CDR3 length equals 15 residues. Germline CDR1 is LNHNV and CDR2 is YYDKDF (reference sequence). CDR3 loop: CATSRTGTGNSPLHF. In DNA, the CDR3 is TGTGCCACCAGCAGAACCGGGACAGGGAATTCACCCCTCCACTTT.

This chain connects TRBV5-4 to TRBJ2-5; perhaps TRBD1 as D (8 bases). This CDR3 is 14 amino acids long. V lost 6 bases, J lost 5 bases, and 17 bases lay in between. Germline values: CDR1 SGHNT, CDR2 YYREEE (reference sequence). CDR3 nucleotides: TGTGCCAGCAAGTTGACAGGGGAGGGTGAGACCCAGTACTTC. Its protein product is CASKLTGEGETQYF.

This chain uses TRBV19 with TRBJ1-1; D is possibly TRBD1 (6 bases). The CDR3 spans 16 residues. V was cut by 1 base and J by 0 bases, with 12 bases left in between. Germline loops: CDR1 LNHDA, CDR2 SQIVND (reference sequence). CDR3 loop: CASSIARGQMNTEAFF. In nucleotides, the CDR3 is TGTGCCAGTAGTATAGCCAGGGGACAAATGAACACTGAAGCTTTCTTT.

V gene TRBV10-1 combines with J gene TRBJ1-5; D not resolved. Germline V lookup: CDR1 WNHNN, CDR2 SYGVQD (reference sequence). V lost 11 bases to trimming and J lost 3 bases, with 14 bases between them. The CDR3 is 13 residues long. The CDR3 protein is CASSAGNNQPQHF. The CDR3, as DNA: TGCGCCTCCTCGGCGGGGAACAATCAGCCCCAGCATTTT.

This clone appeared a few times. The V gene is TRBV6-6, the J gene TRBJ1-1; the match to TRBD1 covers 8 bases. J was trimmed by 4 bases and V by 0 bases; bases with no gene match: 7. The V gene's germline CDR1 is MNHNY and CDR2 SVGAGI (reference sequence). The CDR3 sequence is 16 residues long. DNA for the CDR3: TGTGCCAGCAGTTACTCTACCAGGGGGCTCGGCACTGAAGCTTTCTTT. Its protein product is CASSYSTRGLGTEAFF.

The V gene is TRBV12-3 or TRBV12-4, the J gene TRBJ1-4; D gene uncertain. Trimming shortened V by 6 bases and J by 7 bases, and 6 bases separated the two germline ends. There are 11 residues in the CDR3. In DNA form, the CDR3 reads TGTGCCAGCAGCACCAGTGAAAAACTGTTTTTT. This gives the protein CASSTSEKLFF.